This entry lists 27 T cell receptor beta chains sequenced from one sample in a study of cytomegalovirus exposure and HLA in healthy donors. Generated by immunoSEQ multiplex PCR, the TCRdb table keeps only in-frame clones and is missing some. The sample lists tens of thousands of clones, about 94% occurring once. Sequencing used PBMCs. Every receptor here comes from a man aged 18 to 30 in good health and CMV-seropositive.

V usage is TRBV30 and J usage is TRBJ1-3; tentatively, D is TRBD1 (6 bases). The germline gives CDR1 GTSNPN, CDR2 SVGIG (reference sequence). The CDR3 has 16 amino acids. Trimming stripped 4 bases from V and 3 bases from J, with 19 bases between. The CDR3 DNA sequence: TGTGCCTGGACCCCCGTTACTCAGACAGGTGGAAACACCATATATTTT. Protein: CAWTPVTQTGGNTIYF.

V and J are TRBV7-9 and TRBJ1-1, with D maybe TRBD1 (6 bases). The CDR3 has 15 amino acids. The germline CDR1 and CDR2 sequences are SEHNR and FQNEAQ (reference sequence). The V and J ends lost 1 base and 5 bases respectively, with 14 bases between them. CDR3 DNA: TGTGCCAGCAGCTTAGGAGGGATGAGGGGGACTGAAGCTTTCTTT. Translated: CASSLGGMRGTEAFF.

The rearrangement joins TRBV5-6 to TRBJ2-2; TRBD2 agrees at 9 bases. The CDR3 is 15 amino acids. Germline CDR1 SGHDT, CDR2 YYEEEE. Trimming removed 5 bases from V and 4 bases from J; junction bases left unmatched: 6. Here the CDR3 reads CASSPSGGITGELFF. Here the CDR3 DNA reads TGTGCCAGCAGTCCCAGCGGGGGGATCACCGGGGAGCTGTTTTTT.

This rearrangement joins TRBV2 to TRBJ2-5; D not resolved. Germline CDR1 is SNHLY and CDR2 is FYNNEI. Deletions cut 11 bases from V and 1 base from J, with 14 bases between. The CDR3 loop spans 13 amino acids. CDR3 protein: CAGSGPVQETQYF. In DNA form, the CDR3 reads TGTGCCGGCTCAGGTCCAGTCCAAGAGACCCAGTACTTC.

The CDR3 loop is CASSIVQIPNTGELFF. For the CDR3, the DNA is TGTGCCAGCAGCATAGTCCAGATTCCGAACACCGGGGAGCTGTTTTTT. The chain is built from TRBV9 and TRBJ2-2; no reliable D call. CDR1 and CDR2 (germline): SGDLS, YYNGEE. Trimming removed 4 bases at V and 0 bases at J, with 13 bases between. The CDR3 is 16 amino acids.

This clone was observed once. The V call is TRBV4-1, the J call TRBJ1-5; maybe TRBD1 (5 bases). Germline lookup yields CDR1 MGHRA and CDR2 YSYEKL. The CDR3 runs to 14 residues. Trimming shortened V by 1 base and J by 7 bases, and 11 bases separated the two germline ends. The CDR3 loop reads CASSQVGGRQPQHF. CDR3 bases: TGCGCCAGCAGCCAAGTGGGGGGTAGGCAGCCCCAGCATTTT.

The rearrangement links TRBV20-1 to TRBJ2-1; 9 nucleotides align to TRBD2. In germline, CDR1 is DFQATT, CDR2 SNEGSKA (reference sequence). V lost 7 bases, J lost 12 bases, and 7 bases stayed unmatched. The CDR3 runs to 11 residues. CDR3 bases: TGCAGTGGACAGCGGGGGGCAAGGCAGTTCTTC. Its translation: CSGQRGARQFF.

V usage is TRBV19 and J usage is TRBJ1-5, with 8 bases lining up with TRBD1. The germline V gene has CDR1 LNHDA and CDR2 SQIVND (reference sequence). The CDR3 runs 15 residues. The ends lost 9 bases at V and 2 bases at J; junction bases unmatched: 9. The CDR3 DNA reads as TGTGCCAGCCAAGACAGGGGTCAAGGCAATCAGCCCCAGCATTTT. Residues: CASQDRGQGNQPQHF. Full variable domain (outside the CDR3, taken from reference TRBV19 and TRBJ1-5): DGGITQSPKYLFRKEGQNVTLSCEQNLNHDAMYWYRQDPGQGLRLIYYSQIVNDFQKGDIAEGYSVSREKKESFPLTVTSAQKNPTAFYLCASQDRGQGNQPQHFGDGTRLSIL.

V gene TRBV10-1 combines with J gene TRBJ1-1; a possible D gene is TRBD1 (5 bases). This CDR3 spans 14 amino acids. Trimming stripped 3 bases from V and 4 bases from J, with 12 bases between. Germline CDR1 is WNHNN and CDR2 is SYGVQD (reference sequence). CDR3 sequence (DNA): TGCGCCAGCAGTGATAACGGGGGTGGCACTGAAGCTTTCTTT. This gives the protein CASSDNGGGTEAFF.

This chain uses TRBV5-1 with TRBJ2-7, with D possibly being TRBD2 (6 bases). There are 13 residues in the CDR3. V lost 0 bases, J lost 2 bases, and 6 bases lay in between. From germline, CDR1 is SGHRS and CDR2 YFSETQ. The CDR3 spells CASSLGTTYEQYF. CDR3 in DNA: TGCGCCAGCAGCTTGGGGACTACCTACGAGCAGTACTTC.

The chain joins TRBV7-9 to TRBJ2-7; 7 bases map to TRBD2. Germline lookup yields CDR1 SEHNR and CDR2 FQNEAQ (reference sequence). This CDR3 has 15 residues. Losses at the gene ends were 5 bases for V and 5 bases for J; bases not matched to a gene: 12. CDR3 nucleotides: TGTGCCAGCAGCCCACAAAGGGGAGGGGTCGACGAGCAGTACTTC. Residues: CASSPQRGGVDEQYF.

This chain uses TRBV5-1 with TRBJ2-7, with D possibly matching TRBD2 (5 bases). Germline CDR1 and CDR2: SGHRS and YFSETQ. V lost 6 bases, J lost 0 bases, and 7 bases lay in between. This CDR3 comprises 12 residues. CDR3 region: CASNAGSYEQYF. For the CDR3, the DNA is TGCGCCAGCAACGCGGGCTCCTACGAGCAGTACTTC.

This sequence joins TRBV28 and TRBJ1-4, with 11 nucleotides matching TRBD1. The V segment lost 4 bases and the J segment 7 bases; nucleotides outside the gene matches: 8. Looked up from germline, CDR1 is MDHEN and CDR2 is SYDVKM. The CDR3 sequence is 16 residues long. The CDR3 region is CASSSRRGQGVEKLFF. CDR3 sequence (DNA): TGTGCCAGCAGTTCCCGGCGGGGACAGGGGGTTGAAAAACTGTTTTTT.

The rearrangement joins TRBV7-6 to TRBJ2-2, with 7 nucleotides matching TRBD2. The CDR3 extends over 15 amino acids. Germline CDR1 SGHVS, CDR2 FNYEAQ. The J segment lost 6 bases and the V segment lost 6 bases, leaving 10 bases of the junction unmatched. CDR3 in amino acids: CASSSRLGRAGELFF. The CDR3 nucleotides are TGTGCCAGCAGTTCACGTTTAGGGAGGGCCGGGGAGCTGTTTTTT.

The gene calls are TRBV29-1 and TRBJ2-3; tentative D call: TRBD1 (5 bases). The germline V gene encodes CDR1 SQVTM and CDR2 ANQGSEA. Trimming removed 7 bases at V and 3 bases at J, with 14 bases between. The CDR3 loop spans 13 amino acids. The CDR3 nucleotides are TGCAGCGCCAGGGAAGTCCTAACAGATACGCAGTATTTT. This encodes CSAREVLTDTQYF.

The chain is built from TRBV5-1 and TRBJ2-1; D possibly corresponds to TRBD2 (5 bases). CDR1 and CDR2 (germline): SGHRS, YFSETQ. Trimming removed 4 bases at V and 9 bases at J, with 17 bases between. The length of the CDR3 is 14 residues. CDR3 region: CASSLSAGRAEQFF. The CDR3 region has the DNA TGCGCCAGCAGCCTCTCCGCGGGCCGGGCTGAGCAGTTCTTC.

The DNA of the CDR3 is TGCGCCAGCAGCCCAGGGAGGGGGACCTCCTCACATGGCGAGCAGTACTTC. This translates into CASSPGRGTSSHGEQYF. The V and J genes are TRBV4-1 and TRBJ2-7; D is possibly TRBD2 (7 bases). Germline lookup yields CDR1 MGHRA and CDR2 YSYEKL. V was pared by 4 bases and J by 6 bases, with 25 bases between. CDR3 length: 17 residues.

The rearrangement uses TRBV28 and TRBJ1-2; 8 bases are shared with TRBD1. CDR1 is MDHEN and CDR2 is SYDVKM in the germline V gene. Trimming at V came to 4 bases and at J to 7 bases, leaving 5 bases not matched to a gene. The CDR3 is made up of 13 amino acids. The CDR3 coding sequence is TGTGCCAGCAGTTCGGGACAGGTCCCTGGCTACACCTTC. Protein sequence: CASSSGQVPGYTF.

This rearrangement joins TRBV5-4 to TRBJ2-1; tentatively, D is TRBD2 (6 bases). V lost 0 bases and J lost 0, with 10 bases in between. Germline CDR1 and CDR2: SGHNT and YYREEE (reference sequence). The CDR3 runs 16 residues. The CDR3 nucleotides read TGTGCCAGCAGCTTGGAGACGGGAGCCTCCTACAATGAGCAGTTCTTC. Translation: CASSLETGASYNEQFF.

CDR3 sequence reads: CASSTRVEQFF. The CDR3 DNA is TGTGCCAGCAGTACCCGAGTCGAGCAGTTCTTC. The chain joins TRBV6-6 to TRBJ2-1; D is undetermined. Looked up from germline, CDR1 is MNHNY and CDR2 is SVGAGI (reference sequence). CDR3 size: 11 residues. The germline V and J ends were trimmed by 5 bases and 10 bases, with 9 bases remaining between them.

The chain couples TRBV5-1 to TRBJ1-2; 7 bases are shared with TRBD1. CDR1 is SGHRS, CDR2 YFSETQ, per germline. With 4 bases clipped from V and 5 bases from J, the junction kept 8 bases outside the gene matches. This CDR3 spans 14 amino acids. The CDR3 DNA reads as TGCGCCAGCAGCACCCAGGGACAGCCATATGGCTACACCTTC. Residues: CASSTQGQPYGYTF.

This clone was seen a single time. The V gene is TRBV9, the J gene TRBJ2-3, with D perhaps TRBD2 (5 bases). V was shortened by 4 bases and J by 1 base, with 13 bases between the two germline ends. This CDR3 is built from 15 residues. Germline V gene data show CDR1 as SGDLS and CDR2 as YYNGEE. The DNA of the CDR3 is TGTGCCAGCAGCCCCGGACCAGCGGGCACAGATACGCAGTATTTT. This sequence encodes CASSPGPAGTDTQYF.

This chain uses TRBV6-6 with TRBJ1-5; D gene unclear. CDR3 length: 13 residues. Germline values: CDR1 MNHNY, CDR2 SVGAGI (reference sequence). V lost 0 bases and J lost 10, with 10 bases in between. The DNA of the CDR3 is TGTGCCAGCAGTTACTCTCACCGGTCCCCCCAGCATTTT. It is translated as CASSYSHRSPQHF.

The genes are TRBV2 and TRBJ1-2; maybe TRBD1 (5 bases). The CDR3 contains 13 residues. Germline CDR1 SNHLY, CDR2 FYNNEI. V was trimmed by 2 bases and J by 8 bases, leaving 12 bases between them. CDR3 protein: CASSEWVQGGYTF. The CDR3 nucleotides read TGTGCCAGCAGTGAATGGGTGCAGGGCGGCTACACCTTC.

The chain employs TRBV5-1 and TRBJ1-3; unclear D gene. Germline lookup yields CDR1 SGHRS and CDR2 YFSETQ. The CDR3 covers 15 residues. Trimming took off 1 base at V and 4 bases at J, with 12 bases between the two ends. The CDR3 loop is CASSLSTGRGNTIYF. CDR3 nucleotides: TGCGCCAGCAGCTTGTCAACGGGAAGGGGAAACACCATATATTTT.

Turning to this clone: This may stem from a read error, because a much larger clone lies one nucleotide away. This sequence joins TRBV5-1 and TRBJ2-7; D is ambiguous. The germline V and J ends were trimmed by 3 bases and 3 bases, with 4 bases remaining between them. Germline V gives CDR1 SGHRS, CDR2 YFSETQ. The CDR3 covers 11 residues. Here the CDR3 reads CASSYNYEQYF. The DNA of the CDR3 is TGCGCCAGCAGCTACAACTACGAGCAGTACTTC. Combining the CDR3 with reference TRBV5-1 and TRBJ2-7 gives the whole variable domain KAGVTQTPRYLIKTRGQQVTLSCSPISGHRSVSWYQQTPGQGLQFLFEYFSETQRNKGNFPGRFSGRQFSNSRSEMNVSTLELGDSALYLCASSYNYEQYFGPGTRLTVT.

The genes are TRBV6-5 and TRBJ2-7; weak D call: TRBD1 (5 bases). Trimming shortened V by 2 bases and J by 2 bases, and 7 bases separated the two germline ends. Germline loops: CDR1 MNHEY, CDR2 SVGAGI. The CDR3 length is 13 residues. The CDR3 protein is CASSYGAPYEQYF. Here the CDR3 DNA reads TGTGCCAGCAGTTACGGGGCCCCCTACGAGCAGTACTTC.